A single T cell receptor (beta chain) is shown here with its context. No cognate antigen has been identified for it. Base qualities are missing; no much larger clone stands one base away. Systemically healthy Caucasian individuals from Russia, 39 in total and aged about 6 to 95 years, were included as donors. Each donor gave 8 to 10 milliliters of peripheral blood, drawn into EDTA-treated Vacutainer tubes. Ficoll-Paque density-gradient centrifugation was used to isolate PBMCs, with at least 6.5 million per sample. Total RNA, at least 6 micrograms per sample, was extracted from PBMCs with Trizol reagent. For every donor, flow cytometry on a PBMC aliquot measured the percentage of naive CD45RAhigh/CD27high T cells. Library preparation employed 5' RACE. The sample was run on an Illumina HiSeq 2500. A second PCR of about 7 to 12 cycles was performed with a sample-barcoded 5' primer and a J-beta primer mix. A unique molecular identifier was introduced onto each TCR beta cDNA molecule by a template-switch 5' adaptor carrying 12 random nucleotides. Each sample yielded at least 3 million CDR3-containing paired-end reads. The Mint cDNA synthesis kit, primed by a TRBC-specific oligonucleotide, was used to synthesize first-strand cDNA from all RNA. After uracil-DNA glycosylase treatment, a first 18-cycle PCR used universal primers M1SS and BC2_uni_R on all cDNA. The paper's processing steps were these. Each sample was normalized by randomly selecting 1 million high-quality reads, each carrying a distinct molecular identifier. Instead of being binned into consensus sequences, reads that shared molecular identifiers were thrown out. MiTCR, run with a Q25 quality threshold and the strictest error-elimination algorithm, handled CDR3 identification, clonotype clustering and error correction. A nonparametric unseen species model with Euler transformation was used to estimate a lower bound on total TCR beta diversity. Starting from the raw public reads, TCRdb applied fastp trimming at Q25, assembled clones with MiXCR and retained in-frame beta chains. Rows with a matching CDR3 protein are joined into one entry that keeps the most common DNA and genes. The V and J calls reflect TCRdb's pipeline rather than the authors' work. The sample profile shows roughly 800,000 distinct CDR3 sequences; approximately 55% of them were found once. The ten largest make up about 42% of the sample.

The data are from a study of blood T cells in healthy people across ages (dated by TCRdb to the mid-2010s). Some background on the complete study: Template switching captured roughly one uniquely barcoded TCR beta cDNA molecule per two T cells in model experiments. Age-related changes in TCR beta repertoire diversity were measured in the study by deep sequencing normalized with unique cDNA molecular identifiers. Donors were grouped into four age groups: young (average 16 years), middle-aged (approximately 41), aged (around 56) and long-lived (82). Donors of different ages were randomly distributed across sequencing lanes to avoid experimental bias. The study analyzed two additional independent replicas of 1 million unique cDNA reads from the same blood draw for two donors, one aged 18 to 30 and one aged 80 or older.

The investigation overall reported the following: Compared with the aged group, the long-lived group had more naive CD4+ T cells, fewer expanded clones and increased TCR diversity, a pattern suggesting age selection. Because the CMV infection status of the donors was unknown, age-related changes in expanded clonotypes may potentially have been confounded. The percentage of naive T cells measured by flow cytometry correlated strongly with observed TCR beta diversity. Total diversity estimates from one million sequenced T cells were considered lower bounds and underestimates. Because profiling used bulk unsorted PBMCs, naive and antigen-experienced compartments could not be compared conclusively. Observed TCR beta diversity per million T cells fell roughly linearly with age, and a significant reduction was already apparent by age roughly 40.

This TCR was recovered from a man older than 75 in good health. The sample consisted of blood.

The CDR3: CASSGRGTETRYAYF. The nucleotide sequence is TGTGCCAGCAGTGGGAGGGGGACGGAAACAAGATACGCGTATTTT. The chain uses TRBV2 and TRBJ2-3; the D gene cannot be resolved beyond TRBD1 or TRBD2, each matching 6 bases. Deletion took 4 bases off V and 14 bases off J, with a span of 25 bases between the germline ends. Based on the germline V gene, the CDR1 and CDR2 sequences are SNHLY and FYNNEI. From cysteine to phenylalanine, the CDR3 is 15 amino acids long. Only CDR3 DNA is held: 45 bases, read in frame from base 1. Reference TRBV2 and TRBJ2-3 genes cover what lies past the CDR3, so the full variable domain is EPEVTQTPSHQVTQMGQEVILRCVPISNHLYFYWYRQILGQKVEFLVSFYNNEISEKSEIFDDQFSVERPDGSNFTLKIRSTKLEDSAMYFCASSGRGTETRYAYFGPGTRLTVL.